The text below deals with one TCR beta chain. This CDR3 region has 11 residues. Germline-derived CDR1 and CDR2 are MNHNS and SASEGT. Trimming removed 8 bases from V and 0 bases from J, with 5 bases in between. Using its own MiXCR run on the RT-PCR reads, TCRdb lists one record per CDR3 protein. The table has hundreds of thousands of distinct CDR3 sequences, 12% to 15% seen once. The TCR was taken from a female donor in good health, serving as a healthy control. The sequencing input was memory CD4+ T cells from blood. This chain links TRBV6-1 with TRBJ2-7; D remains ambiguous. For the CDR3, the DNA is TGTGCCAGCCAGATCTCCTACGAGCAGTACTTC. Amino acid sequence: CASQISYEQYF.